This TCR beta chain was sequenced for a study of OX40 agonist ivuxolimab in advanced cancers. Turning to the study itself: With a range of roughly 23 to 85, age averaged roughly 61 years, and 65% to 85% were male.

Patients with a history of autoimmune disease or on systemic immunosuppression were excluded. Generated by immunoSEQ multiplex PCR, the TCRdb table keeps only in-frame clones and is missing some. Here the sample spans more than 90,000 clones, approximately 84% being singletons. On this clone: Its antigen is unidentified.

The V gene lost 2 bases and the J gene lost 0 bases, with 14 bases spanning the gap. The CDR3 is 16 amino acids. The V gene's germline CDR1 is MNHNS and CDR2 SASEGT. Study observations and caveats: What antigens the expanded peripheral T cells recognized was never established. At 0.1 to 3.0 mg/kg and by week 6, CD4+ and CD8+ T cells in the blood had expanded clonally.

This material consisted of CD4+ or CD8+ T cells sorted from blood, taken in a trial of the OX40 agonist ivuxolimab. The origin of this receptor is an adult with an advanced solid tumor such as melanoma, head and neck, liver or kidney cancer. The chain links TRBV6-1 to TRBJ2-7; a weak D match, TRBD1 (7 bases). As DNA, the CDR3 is TGTGCCAGCAGTGAATGGTCAGGGGGGTCCTCCTACGAGCAGTACTTC. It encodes CASSEWSGGSSYEQYF.